The 20 T cell receptor beta chains below come from one sample, sequenced in a study of beta chain features in type 1 diabetes. The study's findings and limits: Moderate but significant shortening of TCRB CDR3s was recorded in all four CD4+ subsets from Type 1 diabetes patients.

Since all of the isolated RNA was reverse transcribed, expressed TCRB transcripts were what got sequenced. Repertoires were generated with immunoSEQ multiplex PCR, while TCRdb's copy carries only in-frame clones and drops some. The table has roughly 340,000 clones, about 13% seen once; the top ten hold roughly 0.015%. No antigen is known for these receptors. What was sequenced was naive CD4+ T cells from blood. These receptors were taken from a young woman with type 1 diabetes.

The chain recombines TRBV12-2 with TRBJ2-1; TRBD1 is taken as the D call from the table, unchecked against the DNA. TRBV12-2 represents a pseudogene. This CDR3 has 15 amino acids. The CDR3: CASRLVGAGGLEQFF. The CDR3 nucleotides read TGTGCAAGTCGCCTAGTGGGTGCAGGGGGCCTTGAGCAGTTCTTC.

A few counts support this clone. V and J are TRBV7-9 and TRBJ2-3, with D possibly TRBD2 on 6 matching bases. The CDR3 is 13 residues long. CDR1 is SEHNR and CDR2 is FQNEAQ in the germline V gene (reference sequence). Trimming removed 6 bases from V and 0 bases from J, with 7 bases in between. CDR3 nucleotides: TGTGCCAGCAGGGGACTTAGCACAGATACGCAGTATTTT. It yields the protein CASRGLSTDTQYF.

This clone has only a few counts. The chain combines TRBV18 with TRBJ1-1; D remains unclear. This CDR3 has 13 amino acids. V was shortened by 6 bases and J by 2 bases, with 10 bases between the two germline ends. Germline V gene data show CDR1 as KGHSH and CDR2 as LQKENI. CDR3: CASSHTENTEAFF. CDR3 bases: TGTGCCAGCTCCCATACAGAAAACACTGAAGCTTTCTTT.

This clone was observed a handful of times. The V gene is TRBV28, the J gene TRBJ2-5; no clear D gene. Trimming shortened V by 3 bases and J by 1 base, and 6 bases separated the two germline ends. The CDR3 is 13 amino acids. The V gene's germline CDR1 is MDHEN and CDR2 SYDVKM. Here the CDR3 DNA reads TGTGCCAGCAGTTTCCGGGTCCAAGAGACCCAGTACTTC. As protein: CASSFRVQETQYF.

This clone was observed a handful of times. This chain connects TRBV6-1 to TRBJ2-7; TRBD1 matches 7 bases. This CDR3 spans 14 amino acids. Trimming at V came to 3 bases and at J to 7 bases, leaving 9 bases not matched to a gene. Germline V gene data show CDR1 as MNHNS and CDR2 as SASEGT. The CDR3 nucleotides read TGTGCCAGCAGTGAGCGACAGGGTGTGGGGGAGCAGTACGTC. It yields the protein CASSERQGVGEQYV.

The chain uses TRBV5-1 and TRBJ2-3; the match to TRBD2 covers 13 bases. Looked up from germline, CDR1 is SGHRS and CDR2 is YFSETQ. Trimming removed 4 bases from V and 1 base from J; junction bases left unmatched: 3. The CDR3 is 16 amino acids. The CDR3 protein is CASSPGTSGGTDTQYF. The CDR3 bases are TGCGCCAGCAGCCCCGGGACTAGCGGGGGCACAGATACGCAGTATTTT.

The table lists this clone with a few counts. The chain couples TRBV7-9 to TRBJ2-1; TRBD2 matches 7 bases. Germline V CDR1 and CDR2: SEHNR, FQNEAQ (reference sequence). The trim removed 5 bases at V and 9 bases at J, leaving 4 bases unmatched. This CDR3 has 12 residues. CDR3 in DNA: TGTGCCAGCAGCGAAACTAGCGTTGAGCAGTTCTTC. The encoded protein is CASSETSVEQFF.

This clone has a handful of counts. V usage is TRBV30 and J usage is TRBJ1-1, with TRBD1 as a possible D gene (6 bases). The CDR3 sequence is 13 residues long. With 1 base removed from V and 6 bases from J, the gap between germline ends came to 12 bases. Germline V gene sequence: CDR1 GTSNPN, CDR2 SVGIG (reference sequence). The CDR3 loop is CAWSADSASEAFF. In DNA, the CDR3 is TGTGCCTGGAGTGCGGACAGCGCCTCTGAAGCTTTCTTT.

The chain couples TRBV9 to TRBJ2-1; 8 bases map to TRBD2. With 3 bases clipped from V and 10 bases from J, the junction kept 6 bases outside the gene matches. The CDR3 length is 13 residues. CDR1 is SGDLS and CDR2 is YYNGEE in the germline V gene. The CDR3 loop is CASSAHVAGEQFF. The DNA of the CDR3 is TGTGCCAGCAGCGCCCACGTAGCGGGAGAGCAGTTCTTC.

The rearrangement links TRBV28 to TRBJ2-7, with 9 positions matching TRBD1. With 8 bases clipped from V and 0 bases from J, the junction kept 11 bases outside the gene matches. Looked up from germline, CDR1 is MDHEN and CDR2 is SYDVKM. This CDR3 is 16 amino acids long. The CDR3 bases are TGTGCCAGCGGAGACCTAGGGACAGGGTACTCCTACGAGCAGTACTTC. Protein: CASGDLGTGYSYEQYF. The full variable domain, with the rest looked up from reference TRBV28 and TRBJ2-7, is DVKVTQSSRYLVKRTGEKVFLECVQDMDHENMFWYRQDPGLGLRLIYFSYDVKMKEKGDIPEGYSVSREKKERFSLILESASTNQTSMYLCASGDLGTGYSYEQYFGPGTRLTVT.

This clone occurred a few times. The rearrangement links TRBV2 to TRBJ2-2; D possibly corresponds to TRBD1 (7 bases). Trimming pared 5 bases from V and 1 base from J, leaving 11 bases between. Looked up from germline, CDR1 is SNHLY and CDR2 is FYNNEI. This CDR3 is 15 amino acids long. The CDR3 protein is CASSPQGGNTGELFF. CDR3 sequence (DNA): TGTGCCAGCAGTCCCCAGGGGGGGAACACCGGGGAGCTGTTTTTT.

This rearrangement joins TRBV30 to TRBJ1-1, with no clear D. Trimming took 0 bases from V and 0 from J, leaving 14 bases between them. This CDR3 is 16 amino acids long. Germline V gives CDR1 GTSNPN, CDR2 SVGIG (reference sequence). CDR3 region: CAWSVSQRVMNTEAFF. The CDR3 DNA reads as TGTGCCTGGAGTGTGTCCCAGAGGGTCATGAACACTGAAGCTTTCTTT.

This clone has a handful of counts. The V and J genes are TRBV10-3 and TRBJ2-1; 13 bases agree with TRBD2. CDR1 is ENHRY, CDR2 SYGVKD, per germline. This CDR3 comprises 15 residues. Germline trimming cut 5 bases from V and 9 bases from J; bases unmatched to any gene: 7. CDR3 protein: CAISKGLAGVGEQFF. CDR3 in DNA: TGTGCCATCAGTAAAGGACTAGCGGGAGTTGGTGAGCAGTTCTTC.

This rearrangement joins TRBV5-1 to TRBJ2-3; D may be TRBD1 (5 bases). Germline V CDR1 and CDR2: SGHRS, YFSETQ. The V gene lost 2 bases and the J gene lost 6 bases, with 10 bases spanning the gap. This CDR3 is built from 13 residues. CDR3 protein: CASSFKGLDTQYF. CDR3 DNA sequence: TGCGCCAGCAGCTTTAAGGGGCTCGATACGCAGTATTTT.

This clone was counted between two and nine times. The V gene is TRBV4-2, the J gene TRBJ2-5, with D possibly TRBD2 on 7 matching bases. The CDR3 spans 16 residues. Per the germline V gene, CDR1 is LGHNA and CDR2 is YNFKEQ. The V gene lost 1 base and the J gene lost 2 bases, with 14 bases spanning the gap. The CDR3 DNA sequence: TGTGCCAGCAGCCAAGGAGGGGGGGTCAGGCAAGAGACCCAGTACTTC. It translates to CASSQGGGVRQETQYF.

The V and J genes are TRBV9 and TRBJ2-7; 11 nucleotides align to TRBD2. In germline, CDR1 is SGDLS, CDR2 YYNGEE. Trimming took 2 bases from V and 6 from J; bases not matched to a gene: 4. CDR3 length: 14 amino acids. The DNA of the CDR3 is TGTGCCAGCAGCGTGACTCTAGCGGGAGGCGAGCAGTACTTC. Its protein is CASSVTLAGGEQYF.

The rearrangement links TRBV15 to TRBJ1-5; D call uncertain. CDR1 is LNHNV and CDR2 is YYDKDF in the germline V gene (reference sequence). Trimming removed 3 bases at V and 4 bases at J, with 13 bases between. The CDR3 is made up of 15 amino acids. The CDR3 region has the DNA TGTGCCACCAGCAGTCGTTTGGCGGGGAATCAGCCCCAGCATTTT. This translates into CATSSRLAGNQPQHF.

This chain links TRBV5-1 with TRBJ2-3; tentatively, D is TRBD1 (5 bases). The CDR3 sequence is 16 residues long. The ends were cut back, 4 bases at V and 2 bases at J, with 17 bases in the middle. Per germline, CDR1 SGHRS and CDR2 YFSETQ. In DNA form, the CDR3 reads TGCGCCAGCAGCCCCGGACACCTACCCTACACAGATACGCAGTATTTT. Protein sequence: CASSPGHLPYTDTQYF. Looking up the rest from reference TRBV5-1 and TRBJ2-3 gives the full variable domain: KAGVTQTPRYLIKTRGQQVTLSCSPISGHRSVSWYQQTPGQGLQFLFEYFSETQRNKGNFPGRFSGRQFSNSRSEMNVSTLELGDSALYLCASSPGHLPYTDTQYFGPGTRLTVL.

This clone was found a few times. V is TRBV9 and J is TRBJ2-5, with no clear D. Germline lookup yields CDR1 SGDLS and CDR2 YYNGEE. Trimming cost V 0 bases and J 2 bases, with 8 bases left between them. The CDR3 length is 14 residues. The CDR3 DNA reads TGTGCCAGCAGCGTAGCAGGTTCTCAAGAGACCCAGTACTTC. Residues: CASSVAGSQETQYF. Based on the CDR3 plus reference TRBV9 and TRBJ2-5, the full variable domain is DSGVTQTPKHLITATGQRVTLRCSPRSGDLSVYWYQQSLDQGLQFLIQYYNGEERAKGNILERFSAQQFPDLHSELNLSSLELGDSALYFCASSVAGSQETQYFGPGTRLLVL.

This chain links TRBV18 with TRBJ2-7, with 7 bases lining up with TRBD1. CDR1 is KGHSH, CDR2 LQKENI, per germline. Germline trimming cut 3 bases from V and 1 base from J; bases unmatched to any gene: 9. CDR3 length equals 16 residues. The CDR3 spells CASSPITGVGSYEQYV. DNA for the CDR3: TGTGCCAGCTCACCGATAACAGGGGTAGGGTCCTACGAGCAGTACGTC.